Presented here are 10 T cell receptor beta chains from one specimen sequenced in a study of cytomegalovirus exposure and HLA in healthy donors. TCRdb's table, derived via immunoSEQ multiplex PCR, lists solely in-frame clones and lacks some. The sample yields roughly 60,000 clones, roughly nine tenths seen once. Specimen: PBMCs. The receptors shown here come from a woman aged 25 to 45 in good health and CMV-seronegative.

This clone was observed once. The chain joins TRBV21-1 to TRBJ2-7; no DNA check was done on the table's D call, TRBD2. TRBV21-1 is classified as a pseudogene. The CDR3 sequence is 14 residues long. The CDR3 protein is CASSKDSITREQYF. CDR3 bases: TGTGCCAGCAGCAAAGATAGTATTACCCGAGAGCAGTACTTC.

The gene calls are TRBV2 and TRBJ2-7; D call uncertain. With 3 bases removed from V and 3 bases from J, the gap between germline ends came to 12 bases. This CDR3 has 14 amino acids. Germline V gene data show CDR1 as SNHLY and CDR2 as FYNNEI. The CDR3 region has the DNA TGTGCCAGCAGTGATTCCCCGAGAATCTACGAGCAGTACTTC. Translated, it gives CASSDSPRIYEQYF.

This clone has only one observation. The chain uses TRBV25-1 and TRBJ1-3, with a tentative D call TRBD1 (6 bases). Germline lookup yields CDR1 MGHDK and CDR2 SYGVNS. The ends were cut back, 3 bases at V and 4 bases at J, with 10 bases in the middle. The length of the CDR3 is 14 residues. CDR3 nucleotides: TGTGCCAGCAGTGATACAGGGAACGGAAACACCATATATTTT. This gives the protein CASSDTGNGNTIYF.

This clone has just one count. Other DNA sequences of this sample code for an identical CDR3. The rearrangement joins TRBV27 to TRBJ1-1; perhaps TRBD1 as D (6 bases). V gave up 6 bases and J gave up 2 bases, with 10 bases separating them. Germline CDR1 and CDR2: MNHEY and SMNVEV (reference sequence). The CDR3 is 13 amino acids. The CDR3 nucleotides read TGTGCCAGCAGGAGGACAGAAAACACTGAAGCTTTCTTT. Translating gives CASRRTENTEAFF.

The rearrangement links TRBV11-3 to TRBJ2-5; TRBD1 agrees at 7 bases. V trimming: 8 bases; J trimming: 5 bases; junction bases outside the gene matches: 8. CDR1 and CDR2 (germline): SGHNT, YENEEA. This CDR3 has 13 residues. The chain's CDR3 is CASQGVQDETQYF. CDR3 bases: TGTGCCAGCCAGGGGGTACAAGACGAGACCCAGTACTTC.

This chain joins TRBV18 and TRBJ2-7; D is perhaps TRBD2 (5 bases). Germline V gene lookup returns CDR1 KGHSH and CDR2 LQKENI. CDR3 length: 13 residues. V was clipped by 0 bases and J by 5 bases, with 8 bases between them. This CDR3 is CASSPPAGHEQYF. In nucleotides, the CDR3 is TGTGCCAGCTCACCACCGGCGGGCCACGAGCAGTACTTC.

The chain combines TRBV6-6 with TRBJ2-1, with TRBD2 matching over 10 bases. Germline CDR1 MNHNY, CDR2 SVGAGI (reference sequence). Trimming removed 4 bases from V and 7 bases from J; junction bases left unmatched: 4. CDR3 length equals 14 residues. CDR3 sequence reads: CASSSSGSANEQFF. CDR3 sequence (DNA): TGTGCCAGCAGTTCTAGCGGGAGCGCAAATGAGCAGTTCTTC.

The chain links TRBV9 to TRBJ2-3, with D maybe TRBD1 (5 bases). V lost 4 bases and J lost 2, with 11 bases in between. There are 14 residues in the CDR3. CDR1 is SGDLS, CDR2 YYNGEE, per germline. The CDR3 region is CASSSRQSTDTQYF. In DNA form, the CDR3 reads TGTGCCAGCAGCTCTCGACAGTCCACAGATACGCAGTATTTT.

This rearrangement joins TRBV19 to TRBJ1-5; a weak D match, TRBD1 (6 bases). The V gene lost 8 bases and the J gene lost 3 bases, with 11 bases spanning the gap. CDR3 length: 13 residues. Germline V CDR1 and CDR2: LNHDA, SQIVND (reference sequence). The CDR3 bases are TGTGCCAGTCTGGACAGATTCAATCAGCCCCAGCATTTT. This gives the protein CASLDRFNQPQHF.

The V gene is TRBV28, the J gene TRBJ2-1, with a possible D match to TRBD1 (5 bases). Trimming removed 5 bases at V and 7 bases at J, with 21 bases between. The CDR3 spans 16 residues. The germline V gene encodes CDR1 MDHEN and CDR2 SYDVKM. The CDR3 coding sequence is TGTGCCAGCAGTGTTTTCAAGGGTTCAGGGCGGAATGAGCAGTTCTTC. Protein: CASSVFKGSGRNEQFF.